The T cell receptor (beta chain) described here comes from a study of T cells expressing NK-cell markers. A remark on this clonotype: Its antigen remains unidentified.

Per germline, CDR1 PRHDT and CDR2 FYEKMQ (reference sequence). The CDR3 totals 16 residues. Study-wide results and limits: About 1.0-7.5% of CD8+ T cells in over 5 donors belonged to dominant NKG2C+ clonotypes.

TCRdb derives one entry per CDR3 protein from the 5' RACE reads, leaving out DNA. The specimen's table records approximately 550,000 distinct CDR3 sequences. The V call is TRBV13, the J call TRBJ2-1; checking the TCRdb D call of TRBD2 is not possible without DNA. Sequencing used blood T cells: a sorted CD56 or NKG2C T cell subset, CD4+ or CD8+ T cells, or bulk PBMC T cells (not recorded which). This TCR was recovered from a man aged 18 to 29 in good health. Here the CDR3 reads CASSGLAGQINNEQFF.